The rows below give T cell receptor beta chains drawn from one sample of a study of T-cell reconstitution after alpha-beta-depleted transplantation in children. A single record per CDR3 protein comes from TCRdb applying MiXCR to the PCR reads. The sample has 500,000 to 750,000 distinct CDR3 sequences, 13% seen once. Here the sequenced sample was PBMCs, mostly from graft donor cells, taken 360 days after TCRalphabeta/CD19-depleted stem cell transplant. All receptors come from a male patient between 10 and 17 years old who had a stem cell transplant for acute myeloid leukemia, so the T cells may come from the graft donor. The CDR3 runs from the conserved cysteine through the conserved F or W. A D gene is named only where the DNA matches it firmly. Expanded clones get a size class; other rows say once, few or many, or leave the size out.

d_gene	j_gene	abundance	v_gene	len	CDR3nt	CDR3aa
-	TRBJ2-1	-	TRBV28	18	TGTGCCAGCAGTTTCGCGAGGCGACAGCCTGGCTCCTACAATGAGCAGTTCTTC	CASSFARRQPGSYNEQFF
-	TRBJ2-7	few	TRBV7-9	16	TGTGCCAGCAGCTTAGCCCTAACCGGGCCCACCTACGAGCAGTACTTC	CASSLALTGPTYEQYF
-	TRBJ1-1	-	TRBV19	12	TGTGCCAGTAGTATCAGGGGTTCTGAAGCTTTCTTT	CASSIRGSEAFF
TRBD2	TRBJ2-1	few	TRBV7-3	14	TGTGCCAGCAGCAATAGCGGGAGGGCCAGTGAGCAGTTCTTC	CASSNSGRASEQFF
-	TRBJ2-3	few	TRBV6-4	16	TGTGCCAGCAGTGAGTCCGGGGGCGCAGGACCAGATACGCAGTATTTT	CASSESGGAGPDTQYF
-	TRBJ2-4	many	TRBV6-5	15	TGTGCCAGCAGTTACCTCCCGTTTAAGGAAAACATTCAGTACTTC	CASSYLPFKENIQYF
-	TRBJ1-2	few	TRBV10-3	14	TGTGCCATCAGTGATCCGGTCGCTAACTATGGCTACACCTTC	CAISDPVANYGYTF
-	TRBJ2-1	-	TRBV19	16	TGTGCCAGTAGTATACGGGGCTTCGGACCCTACAATGAGCAGTTCTTC	CASSIRGFGPYNEQFF
-	TRBJ2-4	-	TRBV29-1	14	TGCAGCGTCCGAAGACAGGCCACGCTAGACATTCAGTACTTC	CSVRRQATLDIQYF
-	TRBJ2-2	many	TRBV29-1	14	TGCAGCGTTGTAAAGAGCCTTAACACCGGGGAGCTGTTTTTT	CSVVKSLNTGELFF
-	TRBJ2-1	-	TRBV6-2/TRBV6-3	14	TGTGCCAGCAGTTCCCTCCACTCCTACAATGAGCAGTTCTTC	CASSSLHSYNEQFF
TRBD2	TRBJ2-4	few	TRBV29-1	16	TGCAGCGTTGAAGACCCTCAGCGGGAGGCACAAAACATTCAGTACTTC	CSVEDPQREAQNIQYF
TRBD1	TRBJ2-2	-	TRBV11-2	18	TGTGCCAGCAGCTTAGATTGGTACAGGGGCGCGAACACCGGGGAGCTGTTTTTT	CASSLDWYRGANTGELFF
TRBD2	TRBJ2-1	few	TRBV10-3	14	TGTGCCATCAGTGAGTCGCGGGAGTGGAGTGAGCAGTTCTTC	CAISESREWSEQFF
-	TRBJ1-1	few	TRBV10-3	14	TGTGCCATCAGTGAAGGAGGGGCCTACTCAGAAGCTTTCTTT	CAISEGGAYSEAFF
TRBD1	TRBJ2-7	-	TRBV7-2	16	TGTGCCAGCAGCTCCCGAGGGGGACAGGGGATCTACGAGCAGTACTTC	CASSSRGGQGIYEQYF
-	TRBJ1-5	-	TRBV6-5	16	TGTGCCAGCAGTTACGGACACGGAAATAGCAATCAGCCCCAGCATTTT	CASSYGHGNSNQPQHF
-	TRBJ2-1	few	TRBV18	14	TGTGCCAGCTCACCAGGGCCCAGCGCCAATGAGCAGTTCTTC	CASSPGPSANEQFF
TRBD2	TRBJ2-3	few	TRBV12-3/TRBV12-4	15	TGTGCCAGCAGTTTGGCGCTAGCGGGGAGGGATACGCAGTATTTT	CASSLALAGRDTQYF
-	TRBJ2-3	few	TRBV20-1	13	TGCAGTGCTAGAAAGCCATCCACAGATACGCAGTATTTT	CSARKPSTDTQYF
-	TRBJ2-7	many	TRBV20-1	14	TGCAGTGCTAGATTACAGGGTAGTGGCGGCGAGCAGTACTTC	CSARLQGSGGEQYF
-	TRBJ1-3	-	TRBV20-1	16	TGCACTGCCGAACGGCCAGACAGTTCGGAAGGAAACACCATATATTTT	CTAERPDSSEGNTIYF
TRBD2	TRBJ2-1	-	TRBV20-1	15	TGCAGTGCTGGAGAGACTAGCGGGACGGGCAATGAGCAGTTCTTC	CSAGETSGTGNEQFF
-	TRBJ2-7	-	TRBV28	12	TGTGCCAGCACCGGACTCAGGGGCGAGCAGTACTTC	CASTGLRGEQYF
TRBD1	TRBJ1-5	few	TRBV5-1	16	TGCGCCAGCAGCTTGGGAGCAGGGGGTGAGAGTCAGCCCCAGCATTTT	CASSLGAGGESQPQHF
-	TRBJ2-7	-	TRBV28	15	TGTGCCAGCAGTTTTGGGACCCAGGCGCTCTACGAGCAGTACTTC	CASSFGTQALYEQYF
TRBD1	TRBJ2-7	many	TRBV28	12	TGTGCCAGCAGCCTGACAGGGAACGAGCAGTACTTC	CASSLTGNEQYF
-	TRBJ2-5	few	TRBV12-3/TRBV12-4	16	TGTGCCAGCAGCAACTATGTCGGGCGGGGGCGAGAGACCCAGTACTTC	CASSNYVGRGRETQYF
TRBD1	TRBJ2-7	many	TRBV7-9	15	TGCGCCAGCAGTCTTCCGGGACAGGGGGCGTACGAGCAGTACTTC	CASSLPGQGAYEQYF
-	TRBJ2-2	-	TRBV11-1	18	TGTGCCAGCAGCTTAAAGGAAATCGGACTGTGGAACACCGGGGAGCTGTTTTTT	CASSLKEIGLWNTGELFF
TRBD2	TRBJ2-1	many	TRBV28	19	TGTGCCAGCAGTTTCCCCCCGACTAGCGGGAGGATGAAACAGAATGAGCAGTTCTTC	CASSFPPTSGRMKQNEQFF
-	TRBJ2-2	many	TRBV20-1	13	TGCAGTGCCAGGGCGACAGCCACCGGGGAGCTGTTTTTT	CSARATATGELFF
-	TRBJ1-1	few	TRBV14	14	TGTGCCACCACCCCCAGGATGATTAGGACTGAAGCTTTCTTT	CATTPRMIRTEAFF
TRBD2	TRBJ2-1	few	TRBV29-1	16	TGCAGCGTCCTTCGCAGCGGGAGGGCTCTTTACAATGAGCAGTTCTTC	CSVLRSGRALYNEQFF
-	TRBJ2-3	few	TRBV9	15	TGTGCCAGCAGCGTAGTCGGCGTAGCCCCAGATACGCAGTATTTT	CASSVVGVAPDTQYF
TRBD2	TRBJ2-3	few	TRBV6-5	16	TGTGCCAGCAGTTACCCCGGACTAGTGCAGACAGATACGCAGTATTTT	CASSYPGLVQTDTQYF
-	TRBJ2-6	-	TRBV7-8	20	TGTGCCAGCAGCTTAGCCTTAGTAGGACAGCGCACATCTGGGGCCAACGTCCTGACTTTC	CASSLALVGQRTSGANVLTF
TRBD1	TRBJ1-3	-	TRBV7-2	16	TGTGCCAGCAGCTTCACCGGGACAGCCACGGGAAACACCATATATTTT	CASSFTGTATGNTIYF
TRBD2	TRBJ2-7	many	TRBV11-2	16	TGTGCCAGCAGCCCGCCTTCGCCGGGACTAGCGGACGAGCAGTACTTC	CASSPPSPGLADEQYF
-	TRBJ2-1	many	TRBV12-3/TRBV12-4	15	TGTGCCAGCACTGGGGTGGTAGGGACGAACAATGAGCAGTTCTTC	CASTGVVGTNNEQFF
TRBD2	TRBJ2-3	-	TRBV23-1	16	TGCGCCAGCAGCAAGGGGACTAGCGGGAGTACAGATACGCAGTATTTT	CASSKGTSGSTDTQYF
TRBD2	TRBJ2-7	many	TRBV6-5	19	TGTGCCAGCAGTTACCGGACTAGCGGGAGACCCCTTTTCTCCTACGAGCAGTACTTC	CASSYRTSGRPLFSYEQYF
TRBD1	TRBJ1-1	few	TRBV28	13	TGCTCCAGCAGACCTAGACCAGGGGGTGAAGCTTTCTTT	CSSRPRPGGEAFF
-	TRBJ2-3	-	TRBV15	14	TGTGCCACCAGCAGAGGGGGGGCCCCAGATACGCAGTATTTT	CATSRGGAPDTQYF
TRBD2	TRBJ2-4	-	TRBV20-1	14	TGCAGTGCTAGACGTGGACTAGGGGAAAACATTCAGTACTTC	CSARRGLGENIQYF
TRBD2	TRBJ2-7	-	TRBV20-1	14	TGCAGTGCTAGAGTCGGGACTAGTTTCTACGAGCAGTACTTC	CSARVGTSFYEQYF
TRBD2	TRBJ2-3	-	TRBV2	17	TGTGCCAGCAGTGAAGACCCGGGACTAGCGAGCACAGATACGCAGTATTTT	CASSEDPGLASTDTQYF